Reported below is one TCR beta chain. This entry comes from a study of shared clonotypes between healthy human individuals. As defined, naive CD8 cells were CD45RO-negative and positively selected for CCR7, with terminally differentiated effector memory CD45RA+ cells excluded. Germline lookup yields CDR1 SGHVS and CDR2 FNYEAQ. The CDR3 extends over 17 amino acids. Germline trimming cut 5 bases from V and 5 bases from J; bases unmatched to any gene: 12. Deep was the level used in running the assay. The authors loaded about 200 ng DNA, roughly 33,000 T cell genomes, into sorted-subset replicate PCRs. Libraries were prepared by immunoSEQ multiplex PCR; TCRdb keeps only in-frame clonotypes and omits some of them. The sample carries around 1.9 million clones, 85% to 95% recorded once.

The chain has TRBV7-6 and TRBJ2-5; 12 bases agree with TRBD2. The sequencing input was naive CD8+ T cells from PBMCs. This clonotype was sampled from a man aged 18 to 35 in good health. Some clones in this sample may be carry-over from other donors' samples. CDR3 nucleotides: TGTGCCAGCAGCCAATTAAGAGGACTAGCGGGAAGGGAGACCCAGTACTTC. Amino acids: CASSQLRGLAGRETQYF.